Following are 20 T cell receptor beta chains from one sample sequenced in a study of Ad26.COV2.S vaccination and SARS-CoV-2 variants (dated by TCRdb to the early 2020s). The treatment or condition label here, explained by the study, means: some 19 received Ad26.COV2.S at low or high dose, single or two shots; about five received placebo; per-sample allocation not given. For vaccine and placebo recipients, the sequenced repertoires came from samples collected on day 63 after the first injection. The method behind the library was the immunoSEQ multiplex PCR assay. The clones in this table, taken by TCRdb from immuneACCESS, are in-frame only. Not every clone is retained; where verified, under half of the shortfall comes from an unresolved V gene, and the cause of the rest is unknown. In this sample the table shows about 480,000 clones, about 83% of which occur a single time. Of the sample, roughly 13% falls within the top ten clones.

The sequencing here drew on peripheral blood, taken in a trial of Ad26.COV2.S vaccine versus placebo. These receptors were obtained from a person between 18 and 65 years old who received the Ad26.COV2.S COVID-19 vaccine or a placebo.

The chain carries TRBV5-6 and TRBJ2-7; no firm D call. The CDR3 has 12 residues. Germline V gives CDR1 SGHDT, CDR2 YYEEEE. Trimming cost V 0 bases and J 6 bases, with 7 bases left between them. CDR3 residues: CASSLGGTEQYF. The DNA of the CDR3 is TGTGCCAGCAGCTTGGGAGGTACCGAGCAGTACTTC.

V and J are TRBV7-2 and TRBJ2-5, with D perhaps given as TRBD1 or TRBD2 (6 bases each). The CDR3 is made up of 17 amino acids. V was trimmed by 5 bases and J by 4 bases, leaving 23 bases between them. Germline CDR1 is SGHTA and CDR2 is FQGNSA. The CDR3 nucleotides are TGTGCCAGCAGCCACGCGTCTCGGGCCAGGGGAGGAGAGACCCAGTACTTC. This sequence encodes CASSHASRARGGETQYF. Complete variable domain (other parts from reference TRBV7-2 and TRBJ2-5): GAGVSQSPSNKVTEKGKDVELRCDPISGHTALYWYRQSLGQGLEFLIYFQGNSAPDKSGLPSDRFSAERTGGSVSTLTIQRTQQEDSAVYLCASSHASRARGGETQYFGPGTRLLVL.

The CDR3 nucleotides are TGCGCCAGCAGTCAATCGTTCAGGGACAATTCACCCCTCCACTTT. It is translated as CASSQSFRDNSPLHF. This chain joins TRBV23-1 and TRBJ1-6, with a tentative D call TRBD1 (5 bases). TRBV23-1 is reported as an ORF; its role is uncertain. The length of the CDR3 is 15 residues. Trimming took 0 bases from V and 7 from J, leaving 10 bases between them.

This clone was recorded only once. The chain is built from TRBV25-1 and TRBJ1-1, with TRBD1 as a possible D gene (6 bases). The CDR3 is 14 amino acids. Germline CDR1 MGHDK, CDR2 SYGVNS. Trimming took 6 bases from V and 4 from J, leaving 15 bases between them. The CDR3 DNA is TGTGCCAGCAGACCGGCGGGGGCCGGCACTGAAGCTTTCTTT. Translating gives CASRPAGAGTEAFF.

This clone is a singleton in its sample. This rearrangement joins TRBV30 to TRBJ2-7, with 8 bases that match TRBD2. This CDR3 has 13 residues. Germline CDR1 GTSNPN, CDR2 SVGIG (reference sequence). The junction had 7 bases not matched to a gene; V was cut back by 3 bases and J by 6 bases. The CDR3 spells CAWRTGLELEQYF. The CDR3 DNA reads TGTGCCTGGAGGACGGGACTAGAGCTCGAGCAGTACTTC. Drawing the rest from reference TRBV30 and TRBJ2-7, the complete variable domain is SQTIHQWPATLVQPVGSPLSLECTVEGTSNPNLYWYRQAAGRGLQLLFYSVGIGQISSEVPQNLSASRPQDRQFILSSKKLLLSDSGFYLCAWRTGLELEQYFGPGTRLTVT.

The chain carries TRBV5-1 and TRBJ2-7; D gene ambiguous. The CDR3 extends over 16 amino acids. Germline V lookup: CDR1 SGHRS, CDR2 YFSETQ. Trimming removed 3 bases at V and 3 bases at J, with 19 bases between. The CDR3 region has the DNA TGCGCCAGCAGCTGGAACCATGAAACCCCCCTCTACGAGCAGTACTTC. Translation: CASSWNHETPLYEQYF.

Details on this clone: The same CDR3 also results from other DNA sequences found in this sample. This chain links TRBV19 with TRBJ2-2, with D hard to call. Trimming took 3 bases from V and 5 from J, leaving 7 bases between them. Germline CDR1 and CDR2: LNHDA and SQIVND (reference sequence). CDR3 size: 13 residues. The DNA of the CDR3 is TGTGCCAGTAGTATCCGTGGGACCGGGGAGCTGTTTTTT. Translation: CASSIRGTGELFF.

V and J are TRBV19 and TRBJ2-7; D might be TRBD1 or TRBD2, each matching 6 bases. V gave up 5 bases and J gave up 2 bases, with 13 bases separating them. Germline lookup yields CDR1 LNHDA and CDR2 SQIVND (reference sequence). The length of the CDR3 is 14 residues. The CDR3 is CASSPQEGAYEQYF. The CDR3 bases are TGTGCCAGTAGTCCCCAGGAGGGGGCCTACGAGCAGTACTTC.

The chain employs TRBV28 and TRBJ2-7; 8 nucleotides align to TRBD1. CDR1 is MDHEN, CDR2 SYDVKM, per germline. The CDR3 runs to 15 residues. Trimming at V came to 7 bases and at J to 1 base, leaving 9 bases not matched to a gene. CDR3 in DNA: TGTGCCAGCAACCCGGACAGGGTTAAGTCCTACGAGCAGTACTTC. Protein product: CASNPDRVKSYEQYF.

The chain has TRBV5-6 and TRBJ2-7; D uncertain. The germline V and J ends were trimmed by 0 bases and 3 bases, with 19 bases remaining between them. The CDR3 consists of 17 residues. In germline, CDR1 is SGHDT, CDR2 YYEEEE. CDR3 sequence reads: CASSLAKSSRSLYEQYF. In DNA, the CDR3 is TGTGCCAGCAGCTTGGCCAAGAGTAGTCGGTCCCTCTACGAGCAGTACTTC. The whole variable domain, remainder taken from reference TRBV5-6 and TRBJ2-7, is DAGVTQSPTHLIKTRGQQVTLRCSPKSGHDTVSWYQQALGQGPQFIFQYYEEEERQRGNFPDRFSGHQFPNYSSELNVNALLLGDSALYLCASSLAKSSRSLYEQYFGPGTRLTVT.

The V and J genes are TRBV27 and TRBJ2-1; TRBD1 agrees at 8 bases. Germline CDR1 MNHEY, CDR2 SMNVEV (reference sequence). J gave up 4 bases and V 4 bases, and 12 bases lay outside the gene matches. The CDR3 contains 17 residues. The CDR3 spells CASSSRLQGDQYNEQFF. CDR3 DNA: TGTGCCAGCAGTTCCCGGTTACAGGGGGACCAATACAATGAGCAGTTCTTC.

The rearrangement links TRBV25-1 to TRBJ1-6; D gene ambiguous. CDR3 length: 12 amino acids. In germline, CDR1 is MGHDK, CDR2 SYGVNS. V dropped 4 bases and J dropped 9 bases, with 7 bases sitting between them. DNA for the CDR3: TGTGCCAGCAGTGGAGGACGTTCACCCCTCCACTTT. Translation gives CASSGGRSPLHF.

The rearrangement links TRBV5-4 to TRBJ2-5; 10 nucleotides match TRBD2. The germline gives CDR1 SGHNT, CDR2 YYREEE (reference sequence). The ends lost 2 bases at V and 2 bases at J; junction bases unmatched: 3. This CDR3 comprises 15 residues. The CDR3 is CASSFWTSGQETQYF. DNA of the CDR3: TGTGCCAGCAGCTTCTGGACTAGCGGACAAGAGACCCAGTACTTC.

On this clone: Other nucleotide sequences in the sample specify the same CDR3. The V gene is TRBV28, the J gene TRBJ1-1; D call uncertain. Germline CDR1 MDHEN, CDR2 SYDVKM. V shed 7 bases and J shed 2 bases, with 5 bases lying between them. This CDR3 is 11 amino acids long. CDR3 sequence: CASTTNTEAFF. CDR3 DNA sequence: TGTGCCAGCACGACCAACACTGAAGCTTTCTTT.

The rearrangement uses TRBV6-6 and TRBJ1-5, with D unclear. The CDR3 length is 15 residues. Germline loops: CDR1 MNHNY, CDR2 SVGAGI (reference sequence). V was clipped by 2 bases and J by 1 base, with 9 bases between them. The CDR3 nucleotides read TGTGCCAGCAGTTACGACCCTAGGAGCAATCAGCCCCAGCATTTT. Translated, it gives CASSYDPRSNQPQHF.

The chain has TRBV7-2 and TRBJ2-7; 14 positions agree with TRBD2. CDR1 and CDR2 (germline): SGHTA, FQGNSA. J gave up 2 bases and V 5 bases, and 5 bases lay outside the gene matches. The CDR3 totals 16 residues. CDR3 DNA sequence: TGTGCCAGCAGCCCCGGACTAGCGGGAGGCACCTACGAGCAGTACTTC. This encodes CASSPGLAGGTYEQYF.

This clone was seen only a few times. The chain combines TRBV7-9 with TRBJ2-3; D gene unclear. The CDR3 totals 12 residues. Trimming stripped 7 bases from V and 6 bases from J, with 11 bases between. The germline gives CDR1 SEHNR, CDR2 FQNEAQ (reference sequence). The DNA for the CDR3 is TGTGCCAGCACGCCTTCCCACGATACGCAGTATTTT. This codes for CASTPSHDTQYF.

The gene calls are TRBV4-1 and TRBJ2-1; 14 bases are a match to TRBD2. CDR1 MGHRA and CDR2 YSYEKL come from the germline V gene. The CDR3 loop spans 15 amino acids. V dropped 7 bases and J dropped 10; count of bases not matched to a gene: 9. This CDR3 is CASKKRLAGGGEQFF. CDR3 DNA sequence: TGCGCCAGCAAGAAGCGACTAGCGGGAGGGGGAGAGCAGTTCTTC.

This clone was seen more than once but under ten times. This chain joins TRBV29-1 and TRBJ2-3, with 12 bases that match TRBD2. The CDR3 consists of 16 residues. The V and J ends lost 4 bases and 4 bases, in that order; junction bases with no gene match: 9. The germline V gene has CDR1 SQVTM and CDR2 ANQGSEA. The CDR3 here is CSVVFGLAGGADTQYF. CDR3 DNA: TGCAGCGTTGTTTTCGGCCTAGCGGGAGGGGCAGATACGCAGTATTTT.

CDR3 sequence (DNA): TGTGCCAGCAGCCTACCGAACAGGGATGAAGCTTTCTTT. Translating gives CASSLPNRDEAFF. The rearrangement links TRBV5-4 to TRBJ1-1; D possibly corresponds to TRBD1 (6 bases). V was cut by 4 bases and J by 7 bases, with 14 bases left in between. This CDR3 region has 13 residues. The V gene's germline CDR1 is SGHNT and CDR2 YYREEE (reference sequence).